This T cell receptor (beta chain) stems from a study of T cell responses to AZD1222 COVID-19 vaccine. Samples with a second dose at about 4 or about 12 weeks were pooled together. Study outcomes and limitations: The reported proportion of spike-specific TCRs targeting unmutated variant regions was nearly half. Baseline serostatus was positive in only a handful of AZD1222 recipients. Donors skewed white British and female; clonal diversity was possibly underestimated.

About this clone: Antigen specificity is unknown.

CDR1 and CDR2 (germline): MNHEY, SVGAGI. The V and J ends lost 8 bases and 5 bases respectively, with 16 bases between them. The CDR3 spans 13 residues. Data came from immunoSEQ multiplex PCR; TCRdb stores just in-frame clones and leaves some out. The sample gives some 200,000 clones, over 85% of which show up once; roughly 1% is in the top ten. The receptor was derived from an adult who received the AZD1222 COVID-19 vaccine. The sample consisted of peripheral blood, taken 28 days after the second AZD1222 dose. The rearrangement links TRBV6-5 to TRBJ2-7; D possibly uses TRBD1 or TRBD2 (5 bases each). CDR3 coding DNA: TGTGCCAGCCCGGGGCCAGGTAACAACGAGCAGTACTTC. Translating gives CASPGPGNNEQYF.